The rows below give T cell receptor beta chains drawn from one sample of a study of T cells in localized non-small cell lung cancer. Assay: immunoSEQ multiplex PCR; the TCRdb copy retains only in-frame clones and omits some. This sample carries 50,000 to 55,000 clones, over 80% of them seen once, and the ten largest clones take roughly 15%. The sample consisted of peripheral blood mononuclear cells, taken before any cancer treatment. Every receptor here comes from a man aged 40 to 70 with stage III lung adenocarcinoma. Both conserved end residues are part of each CDR3. A D gene is named only where the DNA matches it firmly. Clone size is not always given. Where it is, it says once, few, many or a class for expanded clones.

clone_size: once
d_call: TRBD1
v_call: TRBV19
j_call: TRBJ1-5
cdr3_aa: CASSQGESYQPQHF
cdr3_nt: TGTGCCAGTAGTCAGGGGGAATCTTATCAGCCCCAGCATTTT

clone_size: NA
d_call: TRBD1
v_call: TRBV6-4
j_call: TRBJ1-5
cdr3_aa: CASRGGTGSSNQPQHF
cdr3_nt: TGTGCCAGCAGAGGTGGGACAGGTAGTAGCAATCAGCCCCAGCATTTT

clone_size: NA
d_call: NA
v_call: TRBV2
j_call: TRBJ2-2
cdr3_aa: CASMGVLTGELFF
cdr3_nt: TGTGCCAGCATGGGGGTGCTCACCGGGGAGCTGTTTTTT

clone_size: NA
d_call: TRBD2
v_call: TRBV7-6
j_call: TRBJ2-1
cdr3_aa: CATSTSGMGEQFF
cdr3_nt: TGTGCCACCTCGACTAGCGGGATGGGGGAGCAGTTCTTC

clone_size: NA
d_call: NA
v_call: TRBV15
j_call: TRBJ1-4
cdr3_aa: CATSINANPGQMRIF
cdr3_nt: TGTGCCACCAGCATCAATGCCAACCCCGGACAGATGAGAATTTTT

clone_size: NA
d_call: TRBD1
v_call: TRBV11-2
j_call: TRBJ2-4
cdr3_aa: CASSLRDRGIQYF
cdr3_nt: TGTGCCAGCAGCTTAAGGGACAGGGGTATTCAGTACTTC

clone_size: NA
d_call: NA
v_call: TRBV7-3
j_call: TRBJ2-7
cdr3_aa: CASSPRDGAYEQYF
cdr3_nt: TGTGCCAGCAGCCCGCGGGACGGTGCCTACGAGCAGTACTTC

clone_size: NA
d_call: TRBD2
v_call: TRBV12-5
j_call: TRBJ2-3
cdr3_aa: CASGLGTSGGADTQYF
cdr3_nt: TGTGCTAGTGGTTTGGGAACTAGCGGGGGGGCGGATACGCAGTATTTT

clone_size: NA
d_call: NA
v_call: TRBV11-3
j_call: TRBJ1-3
cdr3_aa: CASSYQSGNTIYF
cdr3_nt: TGTGCCAGCAGCTACCAATCTGGAAACACCATATATTTT

clone_size: NA
d_call: NA
v_call: TRBV6-1
j_call: TRBJ2-5
cdr3_aa: CASREAWSGTQYF
cdr3_nt: TGTGCCAGCAGAGAGGCGTGGAGCGGGACCCAGTACTTC

clone_size: once
d_call: NA
v_call: TRBV18
j_call: TRBJ2-5
cdr3_aa: CASSPGIAQETQYF
cdr3_nt: TGTGCCAGCTCACCCGGCATAGCGCAAGAGACCCAGTACTTC

clone_size: NA
d_call: NA
v_call: TRBV12-5
j_call: TRBJ1-1
cdr3_aa: CASGLGRVNTEAFF
cdr3_nt: TGTGCTAGTGGTTTAGGCAGGGTGAACACTGAAGCTTTCTTT

clone_size: NA
d_call: TRBD1
v_call: TRBV28
j_call: TRBJ1-2
cdr3_aa: CASSIQGTGYTF
cdr3_nt: TGTGCCAGCAGTATACAGGGGACCGGCTACACCTTC

clone_size: NA
d_call: NA
v_call: TRBV5-1
j_call: TRBJ2-5
cdr3_aa: CASSSPDRDDQYF
cdr3_nt: TGCGCCAGCAGCTCCCCTGACAGAGACGACCAGTACTTC

clone_size: NA
d_call: NA
v_call: TRBV30
j_call: TRBJ2-5
cdr3_aa: CAWSAAGGQGTQYF
cdr3_nt: TGTGCCTGGAGTGCGGCGGGGGGACAGGGGACCCAGTACTTC

clone_size: NA
d_call: NA
v_call: TRBV5-1
j_call: TRBJ2-1
cdr3_aa: CASSSSGASSYNEQFF
cdr3_nt: TGCGCCAGCAGCTCAAGCGGCGCCAGCTCCTACAATGAGCAGTTCTTC

clone_size: NA
d_call: TRBD1
v_call: TRBV10-3
j_call: TRBJ1-1
cdr3_aa: CAISYQGGNTEAFF
cdr3_nt: TGTGCCATCAGTTATCAGGGGGGGAACACTGAAGCTTTCTTT

clone_size: large
d_call: NA
v_call: TRBV4-1
j_call: TRBJ2-5
cdr3_aa: CASSQDGRPSRVETQYF
cdr3_nt: TGCGCCAGCAGCCAAGATGGAAGGCCTTCCCGGGTAGAGACCCAGTACTTC

clone_size: NA
d_call: NA
v_call: TRBV7-2
j_call: TRBJ1-4
cdr3_aa: CASSLAAHEEKLFF
cdr3_nt: TGTGCCAGCAGCTTAGCGGCCCACGAAGAAAAACTGTTTTTT

clone_size: NA
d_call: TRBD2
v_call: TRBV11-2
j_call: TRBJ2-7
cdr3_aa: CASSSQLAGLSPEQYF
cdr3_nt: TGTGCCAGCAGCTCCCAATTAGCGGGACTTTCGCCCGAGCAGTACTTC

clone_size: NA
d_call: NA
v_call: TRBV13
j_call: TRBJ2-7
cdr3_aa: CASSTGPGTGEQYF
cdr3_nt: TGTGCCAGCAGCACGGGACCAGGGACTGGCGAGCAGTACTTC

clone_size: NA
d_call: NA
v_call: TRBV18
j_call: TRBJ1-1
cdr3_aa: CASSPRAGENTEAFF
cdr3_nt: TGTGCCAGCTCACCAAGGGCAGGAGAGAACACTGAAGCTTTCTTT

clone_size: medium-sized
d_call: NA
v_call: TRBV2
j_call: TRBJ1-5
cdr3_aa: CASSEVGPQYQPQHF
cdr3_nt: TGTGCCAGCAGTGAGGTGGGGCCGCAGTATCAGCCCCAGCATTTT

clone_size: NA
d_call: NA
v_call: TRBV7-9
j_call: TRBJ1-3
cdr3_aa: CASSTDNSGNTIYF
cdr3_nt: TGTGCCAGCAGCACGGACAACTCTGGAAACACCATATATTTT

clone_size: NA
d_call: NA
v_call: TRBV7-2
j_call: TRBJ1-3
cdr3_aa: CASSPGPLSSGNTIYF
cdr3_nt: TGTGCCAGCAGCCCGGGACCCCTGAGCTCTGGAAACACCATATATTTT

clone_size: NA
d_call: NA
v_call: TRBV9
j_call: TRBJ2-2
cdr3_aa: CASSGLTGTGELFF
cdr3_nt: TGTGCCAGCAGCGGACTAACGGGAACCGGGGAGCTGTTTTTT

clone_size: NA
d_call: NA
v_call: TRBV12-5
j_call: TRBJ1-1
cdr3_aa: CASGLRGGRRDTEAFF
cdr3_nt: TGTGCTAGTGGTTTACGAGGGGGACGTAGGGACACTGAAGCTTTCTTT

clone_size: NA
d_call: NA
v_call: TRBV5-6
j_call: TRBJ2-2
cdr3_aa: CASSPEGWGRTGELFF
cdr3_nt: TGTGCCAGCAGCCCCGAGGGGTGGGGGCGGACCGGGGAGCTGTTTTTT

clone_size: NA
d_call: NA
v_call: TRBV7-9
j_call: TRBJ1-2
cdr3_aa: CASSLVGYASGYTF
cdr3_nt: TGTGCCAGCAGCTTAGTTGGTTATGCTTCTGGCTACACCTTC

clone_size: NA
d_call: TRBD2
v_call: TRBV6-5
j_call: TRBJ2-1
cdr3_aa: CASSKELAGYNEQFF
cdr3_nt: TGTGCCAGCAGCAAAGAGCTAGCGGGGTACAATGAGCAGTTCTTC

clone_size: NA
d_call: NA
v_call: TRBV11-3
j_call: TRBJ2-1
cdr3_aa: CASSSRSGNNEQFF
cdr3_nt: TGTGCCAGCAGCTCACGGTCAGGGAACAATGAGCAGTTCTTC

clone_size: NA
d_call: NA
v_call: TRBV7-9
j_call: TRBJ2-7
cdr3_aa: CASSLGRGGLAEGFEQYF
cdr3_nt: TGTGCCAGCAGCTTAGGTCGCGGTGGCTTAGCGGAGGGATTCGAGCAGTACTTC

clone_size: few
d_call: TRBD1
v_call: TRBV27
j_call: TRBJ1-5
cdr3_aa: CASSFDRGRQPQHF
cdr3_nt: TGTGCCAGCAGTTTCGACAGGGGGAGACAGCCCCAGCATTTT

clone_size: NA
d_call: TRBD1
v_call: TRBV29-1
j_call: TRBJ1-4
cdr3_aa: CSVRTGLATNEKLFF
cdr3_nt: TGCAGCGTTCGGACAGGTTTAGCAACTAATGAAAAACTGTTTTTT

clone_size: NA
d_call: NA
v_call: TRBV7-3
j_call: TRBJ1-1
cdr3_aa: CASSLQANTEAFF
cdr3_nt: TGTGCCAGCAGCTTACAGGCGAACACTGAAGCTTTCTTT

clone_size: NA
d_call: TRBD2
v_call: TRBV11-2
j_call: TRBJ2-3
cdr3_aa: CASSYIAGSGDTQYF
cdr3_nt: TGTGCCAGCAGTTATATAGCGGGATCTGGAGATACGCAGTATTTT

clone_size: NA
d_call: NA
v_call: TRBV15
j_call: TRBJ2-7
cdr3_aa: CATSRTAKTSFSYEQYF
cdr3_nt: TGTGCCACCAGCAGAACCGCCAAGACCTCCTTTTCCTACGAGCAGTACTTC

clone_size: once
d_call: NA
v_call: TRBV15
j_call: TRBJ2-3
cdr3_aa: CATGPRNVADTQYF
cdr3_nt: TGTGCCACCGGACCTAGGAACGTCGCAGATACGCAGTATTTT

clone_size: NA
d_call: NA
v_call: TRBV6-1
j_call: TRBJ2-3
cdr3_aa: CASRLLDTQYF
cdr3_nt: TGTGCCAGCAGGCTGTTAGATACGCAGTATTTT

clone_size: NA
d_call: NA
v_call: TRBV9
j_call: TRBJ1-1
cdr3_aa: CASSAGRAAEAFF
cdr3_nt: TGTGCCAGCAGCGCCGGACGCGCCGCAGAAGCTTTCTTT

clone_size: NA
d_call: NA
v_call: TRBV19
j_call: TRBJ1-4
cdr3_aa: CASSGRGLNEKLFF
cdr3_nt: TGTGCCAGTAGTGGGAGAGGGCTTAATGAAAAACTGTTTTTT

clone_size: few
d_call: TRBD1
v_call: TRBV13
j_call: TRBJ2-5
cdr3_aa: CASSPGTDLQETQYF
cdr3_nt: TGTGCCAGCAGCCCGGGGACAGACTTACAAGAGACCCAGTACTTC

clone_size: NA
d_call: NA
v_call: TRBV9
j_call: TRBJ1-2
cdr3_aa: CASSHSDGYTF
cdr3_nt: TGTGCCAGCAGCCACTCAGACGGCTACACCTTC

clone_size: NA
d_call: TRBD2
v_call: TRBV9
j_call: TRBJ2-7
cdr3_aa: CASSRSGTSDEQYF
cdr3_nt: TGTGCCAGCAGCCGTAGCGGGACTTCCGACGAGCAGTACTTC

clone_size: NA
d_call: NA
v_call: TRBV19
j_call: TRBJ2-2
cdr3_aa: CASSDLADSGELFF
cdr3_nt: TGTGCCAGTAGTGATCTGGCAGACTCCGGGGAGCTGTTTTTT

clone_size: NA
d_call: NA
v_call: TRBV28
j_call: TRBJ1-3
cdr3_aa: CASSLGYSGNTIYF
cdr3_nt: TGTGCCAGCAGTTTAGGATACTCTGGAAACACCATATATTTT

clone_size: once
d_call: TRBD2
v_call: TRBV9
j_call: TRBJ2-5
cdr3_aa: CASSPGLAGGQETQYF
cdr3_nt: TGTGCCAGCAGCCCCGGACTAGCGGGAGGGCAAGAGACCCAGTACTTC

clone_size: NA
d_call: NA
v_call: TRBV19
j_call: TRBJ2-1
cdr3_aa: CASSDTYNEQFF
cdr3_nt: TGTGCCAGTAGTGATACATACAATGAGCAGTTCTTC

clone_size: NA
d_call: TRBD1
v_call: TRBV28
j_call: TRBJ2-7
cdr3_aa: CASSAPGTGAYEQYF
cdr3_nt: TGTGCCAGCAGCGCGCCCGGGACAGGGGCCTACGAGCAGTACTTC

clone_size: few
d_call: NA
v_call: TRBV19
j_call: TRBJ2-2
cdr3_aa: CASSTQGIGELFF
cdr3_nt: TGTGCCAGTAGTACACAGGGAATCGGGGAGCTGTTTTTT

clone_size: NA
d_call: NA
v_call: TRBV11-2
j_call: TRBJ2-2
cdr3_aa: CASSLDTGQTGELFF
cdr3_nt: TGTGCCAGCAGCTTAGATACAGGGCAGACCGGGGAGCTGTTTTTT

clone_size: NA
d_call: NA
v_call: TRBV5-4
j_call: TRBJ2-7
cdr3_aa: CASSLDIGGSYEQYF
cdr3_nt: TGTGCCAGCAGCTTGGATATAGGGGGTTCGTACGAGCAGTACTTC

clone_size: once
d_call: NA
v_call: TRBV9
j_call: TRBJ2-3
cdr3_aa: CASSVDLDTQYF
cdr3_nt: TGTGCCAGCAGCGTAGACCTGGATACGCAGTATTTT

clone_size: NA
d_call: NA
v_call: TRBV7-6
j_call: TRBJ1-4
cdr3_aa: CASSLVVENPTNEKLFF
cdr3_nt: TGTGCCAGCAGCTTAGTTGTGGAGAACCCAACTAATGAAAAACTGTTTTTT

clone_size: NA
d_call: TRBD1
v_call: TRBV6-4
j_call: TRBJ2-5
cdr3_aa: CASSSTGGVGETQYF
cdr3_nt: TGTGCCAGCAGTTCGACAGGGGGGGTAGGAGAGACCCAGTACTTC

clone_size: NA
d_call: NA
v_call: TRBV13
j_call: TRBJ1-1
cdr3_aa: CASSLYWTGNTEAFF
cdr3_nt: TGTGCCAGCAGCTTGTATTGGACGGGAAACACTGAAGCTTTCTTT

clone_size: NA
d_call: NA
v_call: TRBV5-6
j_call: TRBJ1-1
cdr3_aa: CASSLRGRRAEAFF
cdr3_nt: TGTGCCAGCAGCTTGCGGGGGCGCAGGGCTGAAGCTTTCTTT